Listed here are 14 T cell receptor beta chains from one sample, sequenced in a study of T cells after yellow fever vaccination. TCRdb analysed the 5' RACE reads with MiXCR anew, one entry per CDR3 protein. This sample has hundreds of thousands of distinct CDR3 sequences, with approximately 15% found just once. The sequences come from PBMCs, collected on the day of the yellow fever booster vaccination. Receptor source: a young man who received the YFV17D yellow fever vaccine.

DNA for the CDR3: TGTGCCAGCAGTGAATCTCGGGGGGCGCGGGCCCCCCAGTACTTC. Translating gives CASSESRGARAPQYF. This chain uses TRBV2 with TRBJ2-5; TRBD2 is a possible D gene (7 bases). Germline assignment: CDR1 SNHLY and CDR2 FYNNEI. The CDR3 is 15 residues long. V lost 2 bases and J lost 9, with 19 bases in between.

The chain uses TRBV29-1 and TRBJ2-1; tentatively, D is TRBD2 (5 bases). This CDR3 has 13 amino acids. Germline V lookup: CDR1 SQVTM, CDR2 ANQGSEA. Trimming shortened V by 1 base and J by 14 bases, and 18 bases separated the two germline ends. CDR3 in DNA: TGCAGCGTTGAAGCTCATGAGGGTCTGCAGAAGTTCTTC. This codes for CSVEAHEGLQKFF.

The chain links TRBV29-1 to TRBJ2-1, with TRBD2 identical over 10 bases. V gave up 6 bases and J gave up 16 bases; unmatched junction bases: 12. CDR1 and CDR2 from the germline V gene are SQVTM and ANQGSEA. The CDR3 sequence is 12 residues long. Written as DNA, the CDR3 is TGCAGCGTAGATCCTCTAGCGGGAGTTCGATTCTTC. It translates to CSVDPLAGVRFF.

The chain couples TRBV5-1 to TRBJ2-3; the D gene could be TRBD1 or TRBD2 (6 bases each). CDR1 is SGHRS, CDR2 YFSETQ, per germline. Between the trimmed V and J ends, which lost 3 bases and 4 bases, there was a span of 18 bases. The CDR3 is 16 residues long. The CDR3 DNA reads as TGCGCCAGCAGCTCCGACTTGGGGGGCCGAGCAGATACGCAGTATTTT. This codes for CASSSDLGGRADTQYF. Full variable domain (rest looked up from reference TRBV5-1 and TRBJ2-3): KAGVTQTPRYLIKTRGQQVTLSCSPISGHRSVSWYQQTPGQGLQFLFEYFSETQRNKGNFPGRFSGRQFSNSRSEMNVSTLELGDSALYLCASSSDLGGRADTQYFGPGTRLTVL.

The chain is built from TRBV12-3 or TRBV12-4 and TRBJ2-7, with D perhaps TRBD1 or TRBD2 (5 bases each). This CDR3 is 12 amino acids long. V was shortened by 8 bases and J by 2 bases, with 10 bases between the two germline ends. CDR3 sequence reads: CASWDGTYEQYF. The CDR3 DNA reads TGTGCCAGCTGGGACGGGACCTACGAGCAGTACTTC.

This CDR3 reads CASSIEPYTGELFF. The CDR3 DNA follows: TGTGCCAGTAGTATAGAGCCATACACCGGGGAGCTGTTTTTT. This chain links TRBV19 with TRBJ2-2; D uncertain. The CDR3 spans 14 residues. The germline V gene has CDR1 LNHDA and CDR2 SQIVND (reference sequence). The V gene lost 0 bases and the J gene lost 3 bases, with 5 bases spanning the gap.

The chain has TRBV28 and TRBJ2-5; TRBD2 is a possible D gene (6 bases). The CDR3 is 13 amino acids. V was cut by 10 bases and J by 5 bases, with 17 bases left in between. CDR1 and CDR2 (germline): MDHEN, SYDVKM. CDR3 loop: CAIQRGGRETQYF. DNA for the CDR3: TGTGCCATCCAGCGCGGAGGGAGGGAGACCCAGTACTTC.

This rearrangement joins TRBV7-9 to TRBJ2-7; D remains unclear. CDR1 SEHNR and CDR2 FQNEAQ come from the germline V gene (reference sequence). CDR3 length: 16 amino acids. Trimming left V 6 bases short and J 5 bases short, with 23 bases between. The CDR3: CASSLRSGLRFNEQYF. The CDR3 DNA reads TGTGCCAGCAGTCTCAGGAGTGGTCTAAGATTCAACGAGCAGTACTTC.

This clonotype was detected a few times. This chain connects TRBV12-3 or TRBV12-4 to TRBJ2-2, with 8 bases matching TRBD2. The CDR3 covers 14 residues. V gave up 5 bases and J gave up 4 bases; unmatched junction bases: 3. CDR3 residues: CASSAGTSTGELFF. In DNA form, the CDR3 reads TGTGCCAGCAGTGCCGGGACTAGCACCGGGGAGCTGTTTTTT.

This chain links TRBV20-1 with TRBJ2-5; the D gene is possibly TRBD1 (6 bases). This CDR3 is 14 amino acids long. Germline-derived CDR1 and CDR2 are DFQATT and SNEGSKA (reference sequence). Trimming took 0 bases from V and 7 from J, leaving 15 bases between them. In DNA form, the CDR3 reads TGCAGTGCTAGAGATAGGGACACCTTGTCGACCCAGTACTTC. Translating it yields CSARDRDTLSTQYF.

The chain combines TRBV7-2 with TRBJ2-1, with 7 bases matching TRBD2. The CDR3 is 16 amino acids. Trimming cost V 5 bases and J 5 bases; bases outside gene matches: 12. CDR1 and CDR2 from the germline V gene are SGHTA and FQGNSA. This CDR3 reads CASSPIMAGVDNEQFF. CDR3 bases: TGTGCCAGCAGCCCGATCATGGCGGGAGTAGACAATGAGCAGTTCTTC.

CDR3 DNA: TGTGCCATCTGTGTGGACAGTTCTGGCTCCTACGAGCAGTACTTC. It codes for CAICVDSSGSYEQYF. The V and J genes are TRBV10-3 and TRBJ2-7, with a tentative D call TRBD1 (6 bases). CDR1 is ENHRY and CDR2 is SYGVKD in the germline V gene. The V end lost 8 bases, the J end lost 0 bases, and 17 bases lay between the germline ends. This CDR3 region has 15 residues.

This clonotype was seen a handful of times. This chain joins TRBV5-4 and TRBJ2-7, with a tentative D call TRBD2 (7 bases). The CDR3 totals 15 residues. Deletions cut 3 bases from V and 2 bases from J, with 15 bases between. Germline V gene sequence: CDR1 SGHNT, CDR2 YYREEE (reference sequence). CDR3 bases: TGTGCCAGCAGCTCCCGGGAGGACAGAACCTACGAGCAGTACTTC. It yields the protein CASSSREDRTYEQYF.

The chain recombines TRBV4-2 with TRBJ2-7, with D possibly matching TRBD1 (5 bases). The CDR3 consists of 13 residues. Germline V gene data show CDR1 as LGHNA and CDR2 as YNFKEQ. Between the trimmed V and J ends, which lost 1 base and 6 bases, there was a span of 10 bases. CDR3 nucleotides: TGTGCCAGCAGCCAAGTCAGGGTTAGCGAGCAGTACTTC. It encodes CASSQVRVSEQYF.